This T cell receptor (beta chain) is from a study of blood T cells in healthy people across ages. For the second PCR, which ran for roughly 6 to 11 cycles, a sample-barcoded 5' primer and a J-beta primer mix were used. Each CDR3 protein is one row after TCRdb ran MiXCR on the 5' RACE reads. This repertoire shows hundreds of thousands of distinct CDR3 sequences, approximately 40% found once; its top ten account for around 32%. This CDR3 contains 16 residues. V was pared by 5 bases and J by 7 bases, with 12 bases of the junction left unmatched. Germline CDR1 and CDR2: SGHTA and FQGTGA. There are a few counts of this clonotype.

The chain joins TRBV7-3 to TRBJ2-1; 9 bases are a match to TRBD1. Sequencing used blood. This receptor was identified in a man older than 75 in good health. The CDR3 is CASSPRGTGLANEQFF. The CDR3 coding sequence is TGTGCCAGCAGCCCCCGCGGGACAGGGTTGGCAAATGAGCAGTTCTTC. The complete variable domain, with remaining parts taken from reference TRBV7-3 and TRBJ2-1, reads GAGVSQTPSNKVTEKGKYVELRCDPISGHTALYWYRQSLGQGPEFLIYFQGTGAADDSGLPNDRFFAVRPEGSVSTLKIQRTERGDSAVYLCASSPRGTGLANEQFFGPGTRLTVL.